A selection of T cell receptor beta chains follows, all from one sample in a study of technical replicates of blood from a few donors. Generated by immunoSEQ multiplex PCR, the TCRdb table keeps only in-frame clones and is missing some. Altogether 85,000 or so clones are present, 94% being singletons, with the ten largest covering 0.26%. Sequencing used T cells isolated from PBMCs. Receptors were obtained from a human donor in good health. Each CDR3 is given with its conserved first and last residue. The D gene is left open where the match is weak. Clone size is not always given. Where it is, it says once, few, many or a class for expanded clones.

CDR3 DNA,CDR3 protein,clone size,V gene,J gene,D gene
TGTGCCAGCAGCTTAGTTGAGGTCCTCTACAATGAGCAGTTCTTC,CASSLVEVLYNEQFF,-,TRBV7-7,TRBJ2-1,-
TGTGCCAGCAGCTACCGGACAGGGGTTGGCTACACCTTC,CASSYRTGVGYTF,-,TRBV5-8,TRBJ1-2,TRBD1
TGTGCCAGCAGCCGCGGCTCCGCCGCCTACGAGCAGTACTTC,CASSRGSAAYEQYF,-,TRBV6-5,TRBJ2-7,-
TGCAGCGTTGAAGACCGGGTCGGCATTACTGAAGCTTTCTTT,CSVEDRVGITEAFF,-,TRBV29-1,TRBJ1-1,-
TGTGCCAGCATCAGAAAACAGGGGGGCTACTATGGCTACACCTTC,CASIRKQGGYYGYTF,-,TRBV7-2,TRBJ1-2,TRBD1
TGTGCCAGCACTCTGTCGCCGGGGGGCGAGCAGTACTTC,CASTLSPGGEQYF,-,TRBV2,TRBJ2-7,TRBD2
TGCGCCAGCAGCTCCTTCGAGACCCAGTACTTC,CASSSFETQYF,-,TRBV5-1,TRBJ2-5,-
TGTGCCAGCAGCGATCGAGGGGGCTTAACTGAAGCTTTCTTT,CASSDRGGLTEAFF,-,TRBV9,TRBJ1-1,TRBD1
TGTGCCAGCAGTGCAGTAGACAGTTCCTACGAGCAGTACTTC,CASSAVDSSYEQYF,-,TRBV25-1,TRBJ2-7,-
TGTGCCAGCAGCCTCGGGAATCAGCCCCAGCATTTT,CASSLGNQPQHF,-,TRBV7-9,TRBJ1-5,-
TGTGCCAGCAGCCCCACCGGACAGGGATTAATAGATGAAAAACTGTTTTTT,CASSPTGQGLIDEKLFF,-,TRBV5-6,TRBJ1-4,TRBD1
TGTGCCAGCAGCTTAACGAACTTCCCCACAGATACGCAGTATTTT,CASSLTNFPTDTQYF,-,TRBV7-3,TRBJ2-3,-
TGCGCCAGCAGCATTGGACTCTACAATGAGCAGTTCTTC,CASSIGLYNEQFF,-,TRBV5-1,TRBJ2-1,-
TGTGCCAGCAGTTCCAGGACAGGTAGCTCCTACGAGCAGTACTTC,CASSSRTGSSYEQYF,-,TRBV27,TRBJ2-7,TRBD1
TGTGCCAGCAGCTCAAGACAGAGCAATCAGCCCCAGCATTTT,CASSSRQSNQPQHF,-,TRBV7-9,TRBJ1-5,-
TGTGCCAGCAGTACTATACAGGGAATGGCTGAAGCTTTCTTT,CASSTIQGMAEAFF,few,TRBV6-1,TRBJ1-1,-
TGTGCCAGTAGTATAGTGCGGCCCAATGGTAATGAAAAACTGTTTTTT,CASSIVRPNGNEKLFF,-,TRBV19,TRBJ1-4,-
TGCGCCAGCAGGAGGGAGGACCCCTACGAGCAGTACTTC,CASRREDPYEQYF,-,TRBV5-1,TRBJ2-7,-
TGCAGCGTTGAACTCGGAGGCGCTTTATTTATGAATGAGCAGTTCTTC,CSVELGGALFMNEQFF,-,TRBV29-1,TRBJ2-1,-
TGTGCCAGCAGTGTCCATCGGGGTGAAAATCAGCCCCAGCATTTT,CASSVHRGENQPQHF,-,TRBV2,TRBJ1-5,-
TGTGCCAGCAGCCCCACGGGGAGGGGGAACTCCTACGAGCAGTACTTC,CASSPTGRGNSYEQYF,-,TRBV7-9,TRBJ2-7,-
TGTGCCAGTAGTATAGAACCACATAGCACAGATACGCAGTATTTT,CASSIEPHSTDTQYF,once,TRBV19,TRBJ2-3,-
TGTGCCAGCAGCTTAGAATCGCGGGGGTTTTATGGCACTGAAGCTTTCTTT,CASSLESRGFYGTEAFF,-,TRBV13,TRBJ1-1,-
TGTGCCAGCAGCCAGGACGTGGGAGGTTACTATGGCTACACCTTC,CASSQDVGGYYGYTF,-,TRBV7-3,TRBJ1-2,-
TGCAGTGCTAGAGATGCCTATATCTACACCTTC,CSARDAYIYTF,-,TRBV20-1,TRBJ1-2,-
TGCGCCAGCAGCCAACGACCCCCCCTCAGGGGGCGCATGAACACTGAAGCTTTCTTT,CASSQRPPLRGRMNTEAFF,-,TRBV4-1,TRBJ1-1,TRBD1
TGTGCCAGCAGCCAAACCAGGGGGACAGGGATCGATGAGCAGTTCTTC,CASSQTRGTGIDEQFF,-,TRBV7-9,TRBJ2-1,TRBD1
TGTGCCACCCGGGACAGGGGGCGGATCACCTTC,CATRDRGRITF,-,TRBV6-5,TRBJ1-2,TRBD1
TGTGCCAGCAGCTTAGTGAGCCAGGATGGCTACACCTTC,CASSLVSQDGYTF,-,TRBV7-8,TRBJ1-2,-
TGTGCCAGCAGCTTCAGGGAAGGGGGGAACACTGAAGCTTTCTTT,CASSFREGGNTEAFF,-,TRBV7-9,TRBJ1-1,-
TGTGCCAGCAGTTACTCACTAGCGGGAGGAGAGACCCAGTACTTC,CASSYSLAGGETQYF,-,TRBV6-6,TRBJ2-5,TRBD2
TGTGCCAGCAGTTCGACTTTATATGAGCAGTTCTTC,CASSSTLYEQFF,few,TRBV2,TRBJ2-1,-
TGTGCCAGCAGCTTAGAGAACTCCGGGACTGGGCGTTCACCCCTCCACTTT,CASSLENSGTGRSPLHF,-,TRBV11-3,TRBJ1-6,-